One and the same sample provided the 18 T cell receptor beta chains below, sequenced in a study of beta chain features in type 1 diabetes. Isolated RNA was reverse transcribed in full, so expressed TCRB transcripts were sequenced. Here immunoSEQ multiplex PCR was the method, and the copy in TCRdb shows in-frame clones only, minus some. The sample yields 15,000 to 17,000 clones, about 40% seen once. Sequences were obtained from stem cell memory CD4+ T cells from blood. The receptors originated from a woman aged 40 to 50 in good health.

The chain couples TRBV11-2 to TRBJ2-3; D might be TRBD1 (5 bases). The germline CDR1 and CDR2 sequences are SGHAT and FQNNGV. This CDR3 has 14 amino acids. V gave up 0 bases and J gave up 2 bases, with 6 bases separating them. Here the CDR3 reads CASSLEGATDTQYF. CDR3 in DNA: TGTGCCAGCAGCTTAGAAGGGGCCACAGATACGCAGTATTTT.

This clone came up a few times. V gene TRBV6-6 combines with J gene TRBJ2-5, with D perhaps TRBD2 (6 bases). The CDR3 consists of 12 residues. Trimming pared 2 bases from V and 5 bases from J, leaving 6 bases between. The germline gives CDR1 MNHNY, CDR2 SVGAGI (reference sequence). The CDR3 reads CASSYGGETQYF. The CDR3 DNA is TGTGCCAGCAGTTACGGAGGGGAGACCCAGTACTTC.

This clone was seen more than once but under ten times. The chain joins TRBV5-6 to TRBJ1-5; 7 bases are shared with TRBD1. With 1 base clipped from V and 1 base from J, the junction kept 14 bases outside the gene matches. Germline V gene data show CDR1 as SGHDT and CDR2 as YYEEEE. The CDR3 spans 19 residues. The CDR3 here is CASSLNPETGRGSNQPQHF. In DNA form, the CDR3 reads TGTGCCAGCAGCTTGAATCCGGAGACAGGGCGAGGGAGCAATCAGCCCCAGCATTTT.

The V call is TRBV11-2, the J call TRBJ2-7; D possibly corresponds to TRBD2 (6 bases). CDR1 is SGHAT and CDR2 is FQNNGV in the germline V gene. CDR3 size: 14 residues. V lost 4 bases to trimming and J lost 3 bases, with 13 bases between them. The CDR3 reads CASSWGGVYYEQYF. The CDR3 DNA reads as TGTGCCAGCAGCTGGGGCGGGGTTTACTACGAGCAGTACTTC.

The V call is TRBV6-1, the J call TRBJ1-4; D gene unclear. This CDR3 is built from 17 residues. V gave up 2 bases and J gave up 4 bases, with 17 bases separating them. CDR1 and CDR2 (germline): MNHNS, SASEGT. The CDR3 spells CASSEPLGLIHNEKLFF. In nucleotides, the CDR3 is TGTGCCAGCAGTGAACCCCTTGGACTGATTCATAATGAAAAACTGTTTTTT.

The V call is TRBV7-2, the J call TRBJ2-7, with D tentatively TRBD1 (5 bases). The CDR3 length is 13 residues. V lost 2 bases, J lost 3 bases, and 8 bases lay in between. Germline assignment: CDR1 SGHTA and CDR2 FQGNSA. CDR3: CASSLTRDYEQYF. The CDR3 DNA is TGTGCCAGCAGCTTAACCAGGGACTACGAGCAGTACTTC.

This clone has only one observation. The V and J genes are TRBV5-1 and TRBJ1-2; TRBD1 aligns across 7 bases. After removal of 4 bases from V and 0 bases from J, the junction contained 6 bases not matched to a gene. The CDR3 covers 15 residues. Germline CDR1 SGHRS, CDR2 YFSETQ. The chain's CDR3 is CASSLNRGANYGYTF. CDR3 in DNA: TGCGCCAGCAGCCTTAACAGGGGCGCTAACTATGGCTACACCTTC.

This chain uses TRBV28 with TRBJ1-4; 7 nucleotides match TRBD1. The J segment lost 0 bases and the V segment lost 10 bases, leaving 5 bases of the junction unmatched. The CDR3 runs to 14 residues. Germline values: CDR1 MDHEN, CDR2 SYDVKM. The CDR3 DNA sequence: TGTGCCACGTTAACAGGGGCAACTAATGAAAAACTGTTTTTT. Translation gives CATLTGATNEKLFF.

The chain has TRBV2 and TRBJ2-5, with 8 positions matching TRBD1. Germline CDR1 SNHLY, CDR2 FYNNEI. V shed 9 bases, J shed 4 bases, and the junction held 4 bases outside the gene matches. The CDR3 is 12 amino acids. For the CDR3, the DNA is TGTGCCAGGGGCGGACAGGGAGAGACCCAGTACTTC. The encoded protein is CARGGQGETQYF.

J is TRBJ2-3 and V is TRBV7-7; 7 positions agree with TRBD1. Germline-derived CDR1 and CDR2 are SSHAT and FNYEAQ (reference sequence). This CDR3 region has 14 residues. J lost 6 bases, V lost 5 bases, and 8 bases had no gene match. CDR3 loop: CASSLGQAADTQYF. The CDR3 DNA is TGTGCCAGCAGCCTTGGACAGGCGGCGGATACGCAGTATTTT. Based on the CDR3 plus reference TRBV7-7 and TRBJ2-3, the full variable domain is GAGVSQSPRYKVTKRGQDVTLRCDPISSHATLYWYQQALGQGPEFLTYFNYEAQPDKSGLPSDRFSAERPEGSISTLTIQRTEQRDSAMYRCASSLGQAADTQYFGPGTRLTVL.

A note on this clone: An end of the junction differs from the germline gene, which may be a read error. This chain joins TRBV7-2 and TRBJ2-2, with D possibly matching TRBD2 (6 bases). From germline, CDR1 is SGHTA and CDR2 FQGNSA. This CDR3 has 15 amino acids. The chain's CDR3 is CASNLFGGNTGELFF. The CDR3 bases are TGTGCCAGCAACTTATTCGGGGGGAACACCGGGGAGCTGTTTTTT.

The chain employs TRBV7-9 and TRBJ2-3; D is uncertain. The CDR3 spans 15 residues. Germline-derived CDR1 and CDR2 are SEHNR and FQNEAQ (reference sequence). V lost 2 bases and J lost 0, with 9 bases in between. CDR3 region: CASSLSVWSTDTQYF. The CDR3 bases are TGTGCCAGCAGCTTATCGGTATGGAGCACAGATACGCAGTATTTT.

The chain couples TRBV4-2 to TRBJ2-3; TRBD2 matches at 11 bases. Germline V lookup: CDR1 LGHNA, CDR2 YNFKEQ. The CDR3 spans 18 residues. V lost 0 bases and J lost 2; bases outside the gene matches: 7. For the CDR3, the DNA is TGTGCCAGCAGCCAAGAAGGCCCGACTAGCGGGGTCACAGATACGCAGTATTTT. Its translation: CASSQEGPTSGVTDTQYF.

The sample holds a few counts of this clone. CDR3 bases: TGCAGCGTTGGCCGTAGCGGACAGGGGGATACGCAGTATTTT. Its protein is CSVGRSGQGDTQYF. The V gene is TRBV29-1, the J gene TRBJ2-3; 9 bases align to TRBD1. The germline CDR1 and CDR2 sequences are SQVTM and ANQGSEA. V lost 4 bases and J lost 6; bases outside the gene matches: 8. This CDR3 region has 14 residues.

The chain has TRBV6-6 and TRBJ2-6; D might be TRBD1 (6 bases). V dropped 6 bases and J dropped 0 bases, with 12 bases sitting between them. The CDR3 is made up of 16 amino acids. CDR1 and CDR2 from the germline V gene are MNHNY and SVGAGI (reference sequence). The CDR3 here is CASSRQASSGANVLTF. The CDR3 DNA reads as TGTGCCAGCAGCCGACAGGCTAGCTCTGGGGCCAACGTCCTGACTTTC.

The gene calls are TRBV11-2 and TRBJ2-1; tentative D call: TRBD1 (6 bases). Germline loops: CDR1 SGHAT, CDR2 FQNNGV. V lost 3 bases and J 5 bases, leaving 14 bases between the germline ends. CDR3 length: 15 amino acids. The CDR3 sequence is CASSLQGLGHNEQFF. CDR3 nucleotide sequence: TGTGCCAGCAGCTTGCAGGGGCTAGGACACAATGAGCAGTTCTTC.

This clone showed up just a few times. The rearrangement joins TRBV19 to TRBJ2-1; 10 positions match TRBD1. CDR1 LNHDA and CDR2 SQIVND come from the germline V gene (reference sequence). J lost 4 bases, V lost 4 bases, and 4 bases had no gene match. The CDR3 loop spans 15 amino acids. The CDR3 DNA reads as TGTGCCAGTAGTAGGTCGGGACAGGGGTACAATGAGCAGTTCTTC. Translating it yields CASSRSGQGYNEQFF.

This clone has just a few counts. The V gene is TRBV7-2, the J gene TRBJ2-2; D gene ambiguous. This CDR3 has 13 residues. The germline V gene has CDR1 SGHTA and CDR2 FQGNSA. Trimming took off 5 bases at V and 0 bases at J, with 4 bases between the two ends. The CDR3 sequence: CASSTTNTGELFF. CDR3 coding DNA: TGTGCCAGCAGCACTACGAACACCGGGGAGCTGTTTTTT.